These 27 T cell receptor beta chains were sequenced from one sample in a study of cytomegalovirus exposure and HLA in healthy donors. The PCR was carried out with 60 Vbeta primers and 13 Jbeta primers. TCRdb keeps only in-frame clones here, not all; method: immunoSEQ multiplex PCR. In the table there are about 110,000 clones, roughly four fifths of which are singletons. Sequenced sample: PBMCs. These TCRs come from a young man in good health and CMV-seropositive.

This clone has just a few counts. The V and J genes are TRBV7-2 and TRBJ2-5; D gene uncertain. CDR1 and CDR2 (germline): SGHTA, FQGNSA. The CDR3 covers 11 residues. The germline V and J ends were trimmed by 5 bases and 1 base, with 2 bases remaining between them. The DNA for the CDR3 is TGTGCCAGCAGCCGCCAAGAGACCCAGTACTTC. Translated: CASSRQETQYF.

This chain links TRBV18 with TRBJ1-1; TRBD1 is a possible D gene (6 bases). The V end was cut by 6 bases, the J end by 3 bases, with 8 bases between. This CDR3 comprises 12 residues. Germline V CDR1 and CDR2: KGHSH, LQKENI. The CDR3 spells CASSDRYTEAFF. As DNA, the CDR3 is TGTGCCAGCTCTGACAGGTACACTGAAGCTTTCTTT.

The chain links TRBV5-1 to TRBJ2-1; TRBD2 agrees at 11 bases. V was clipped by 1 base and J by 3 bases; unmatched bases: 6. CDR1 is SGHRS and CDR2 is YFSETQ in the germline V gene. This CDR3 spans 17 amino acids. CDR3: CASSLLGTSGRYNEQFF. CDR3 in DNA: TGCGCCAGCAGCTTGCTAGGGACTAGCGGACGCTACAATGAGCAGTTCTTC.

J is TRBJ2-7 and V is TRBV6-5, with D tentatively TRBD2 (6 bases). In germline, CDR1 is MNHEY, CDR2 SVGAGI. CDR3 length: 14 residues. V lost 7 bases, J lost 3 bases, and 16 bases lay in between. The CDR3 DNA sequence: TGTGCCAGCATTAACCGGGACTGGAGCTACGAGCAGTACGTC. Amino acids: CASINRDWSYEQYV.

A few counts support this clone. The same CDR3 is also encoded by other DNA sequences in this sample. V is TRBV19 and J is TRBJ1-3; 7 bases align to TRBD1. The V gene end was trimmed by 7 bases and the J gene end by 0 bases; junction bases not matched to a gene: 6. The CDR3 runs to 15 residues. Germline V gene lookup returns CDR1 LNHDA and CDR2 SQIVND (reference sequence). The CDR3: CASKMTGSSGNTIYF. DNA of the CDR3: TGTGCCAGTAAAATGACAGGGAGCTCTGGAAACACCATATATTTT.

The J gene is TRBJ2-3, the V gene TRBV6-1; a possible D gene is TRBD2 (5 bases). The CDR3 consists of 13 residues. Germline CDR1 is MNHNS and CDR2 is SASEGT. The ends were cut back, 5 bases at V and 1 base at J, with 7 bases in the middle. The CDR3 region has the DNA TGTGCCAGCAGTCCCGGGGGCACAGATACGCAGTATTTT. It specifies CASSPGGTDTQYF.

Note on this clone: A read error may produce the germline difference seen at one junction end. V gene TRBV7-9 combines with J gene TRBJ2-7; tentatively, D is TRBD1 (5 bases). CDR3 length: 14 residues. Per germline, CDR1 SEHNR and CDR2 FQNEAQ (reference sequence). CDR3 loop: CSSSFMTDNYEQYF. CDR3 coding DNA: TGTTCCAGCAGCTTTATGACAGATAACTACGAGCAGTACTTC.

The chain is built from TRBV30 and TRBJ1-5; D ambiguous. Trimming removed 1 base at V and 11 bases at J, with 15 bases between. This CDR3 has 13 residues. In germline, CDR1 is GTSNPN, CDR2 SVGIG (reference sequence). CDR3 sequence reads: CAWSESPDTAQHF. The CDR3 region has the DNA TGTGCCTGGAGTGAGTCGCCGGATACAGCCCAGCATTTT.

The CDR3 bases are TGTGCCAGTACCAGCGGGATATCTGGGGAGCTGTTTTTT. Encoded protein: CASTSGISGELFF. The rearrangement joins TRBV19 to TRBJ2-2; 7 bases are shared with TRBD2. The trim removed 7 bases at V and 8 bases at J, leaving 7 bases unmatched. Germline-derived CDR1 and CDR2 are LNHDA and SQIVND (reference sequence). This CDR3 region has 13 residues.

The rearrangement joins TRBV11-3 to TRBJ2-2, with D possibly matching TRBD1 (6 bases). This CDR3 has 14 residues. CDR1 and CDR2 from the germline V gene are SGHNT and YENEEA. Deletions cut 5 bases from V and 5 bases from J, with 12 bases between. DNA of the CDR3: TGTGCCAGCAGCGCCGACGGGACAACCGGGGAGCTGTTTTTT. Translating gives CASSADGTTGELFF.

The CDR3 is CASSDGGGGRGELFF. Here the CDR3 DNA reads TGTGCCAGCAGCGATGGCGGTGGGGGCAGGGGGGAGCTGTTTTTT. The chain links TRBV7-9 to TRBJ2-2; D may be TRBD1 (6 bases). The CDR3 is 15 residues long. V was trimmed by 5 bases and J by 8 bases, leaving 18 bases between them. Germline V gene lookup returns CDR1 SEHNR and CDR2 FQNEAQ (reference sequence).

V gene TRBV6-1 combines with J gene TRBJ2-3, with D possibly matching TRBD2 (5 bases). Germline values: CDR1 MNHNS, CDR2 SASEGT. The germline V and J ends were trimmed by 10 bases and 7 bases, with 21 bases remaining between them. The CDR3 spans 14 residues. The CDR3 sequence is CATKDSLTVNTQYF. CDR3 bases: TGTGCCACCAAGGACTCCCTCACCGTGAATACGCAGTATTTT.

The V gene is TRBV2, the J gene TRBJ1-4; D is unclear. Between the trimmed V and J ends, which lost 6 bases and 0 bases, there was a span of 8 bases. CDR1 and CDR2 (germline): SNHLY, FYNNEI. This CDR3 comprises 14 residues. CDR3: CASRGGSTNEKLFF. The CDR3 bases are TGTGCCAGCAGGGGAGGTTCAACTAATGAAAAACTGTTTTTT.

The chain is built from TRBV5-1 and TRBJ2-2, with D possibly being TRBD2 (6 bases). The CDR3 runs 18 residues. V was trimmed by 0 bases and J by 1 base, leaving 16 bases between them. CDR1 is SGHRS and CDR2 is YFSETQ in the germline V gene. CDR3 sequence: CASSLAFGLAVNTGELFF. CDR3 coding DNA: TGCGCCAGCAGCTTGGCCTTCGGGTTAGCGGTGAACACCGGGGAGCTGTTTTTT. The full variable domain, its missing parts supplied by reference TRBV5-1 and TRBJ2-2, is KAGVTQTPRYLIKTRGQQVTLSCSPISGHRSVSWYQQTPGQGLQFLFEYFSETQRNKGNFPGRFSGRQFSNSRSEMNVSTLELGDSALYLCASSLAFGLAVNTGELFFGEGSRLTVL.

The CDR3 protein is CASSLSSVTGFGNTIYF. The DNA for the CDR3 is TGCGCCAGCAGCTTGTCTAGCGTGACAGGGTTCGGAAACACCATATATTTT. This sequence joins TRBV5-1 and TRBJ1-3; TRBD1 agrees at 7 bases. Germline V gene sequence: CDR1 SGHRS, CDR2 YFSETQ. V was pared by 1 base and J by 4 bases, with 11 bases of the junction left unmatched. CDR3 length equals 17 residues.

In DNA, the CDR3 is TGCGCCAGCAGCTTGGCAGGGGCAGGGGGCCAGCCCCAGCATTTT. This translates into CASSLAGAGGQPQHF. The V call is TRBV5-1, the J call TRBJ1-5; TRBD1 matches at 8 bases. V dropped 0 bases and J dropped 7; count of bases not matched to a gene: 6. Germline V CDR1 and CDR2: SGHRS, YFSETQ. This CDR3 spans 15 amino acids.

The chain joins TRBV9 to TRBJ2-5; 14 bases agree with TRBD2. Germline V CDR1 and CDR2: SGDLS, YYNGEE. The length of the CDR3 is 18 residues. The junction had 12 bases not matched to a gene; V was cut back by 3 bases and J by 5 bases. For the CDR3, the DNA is TGTGCCAGCAGCGGCGCCGGGACTAGCGGGAGCCTAGGGGAGACCCAGTACTTC. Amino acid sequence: CASSGAGTSGSLGETQYF.

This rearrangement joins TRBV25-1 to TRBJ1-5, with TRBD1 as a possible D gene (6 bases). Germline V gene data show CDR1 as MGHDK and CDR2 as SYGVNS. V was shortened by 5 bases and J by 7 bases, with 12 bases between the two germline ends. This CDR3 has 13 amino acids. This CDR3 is CASSPTGQQPQHF. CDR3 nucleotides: TGTGCCAGCAGTCCGACAGGTCAACAGCCCCAGCATTTT.

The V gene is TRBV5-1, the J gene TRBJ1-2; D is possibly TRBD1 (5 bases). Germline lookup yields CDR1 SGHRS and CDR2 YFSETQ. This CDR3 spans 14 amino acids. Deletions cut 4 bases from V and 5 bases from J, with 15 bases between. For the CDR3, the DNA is TGCGCCAGCAGCCTAACGGGGGGGTCTTATGGCTACACCTTC. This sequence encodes CASSLTGGSYGYTF.

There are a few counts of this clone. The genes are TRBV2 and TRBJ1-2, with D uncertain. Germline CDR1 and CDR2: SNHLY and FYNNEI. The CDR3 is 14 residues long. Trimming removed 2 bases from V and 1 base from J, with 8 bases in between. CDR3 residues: CASSENSHNYGYTF. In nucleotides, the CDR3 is TGTGCCAGCAGTGAAAACAGTCATAACTATGGCTACACCTTC.

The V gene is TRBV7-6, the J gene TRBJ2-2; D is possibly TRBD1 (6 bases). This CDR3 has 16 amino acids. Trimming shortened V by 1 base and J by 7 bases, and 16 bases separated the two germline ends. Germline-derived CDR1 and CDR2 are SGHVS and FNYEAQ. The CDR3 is CASSLEAHREGGELFF. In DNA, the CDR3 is TGTGCCAGCAGCTTAGAGGCCCACAGGGAAGGCGGGGAGCTGTTTTTT.

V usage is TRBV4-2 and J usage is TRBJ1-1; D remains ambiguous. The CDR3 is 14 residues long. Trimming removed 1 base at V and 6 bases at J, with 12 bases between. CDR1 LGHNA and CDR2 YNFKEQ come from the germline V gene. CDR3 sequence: CASSQGIGGPEAFF. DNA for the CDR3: TGTGCCAGCAGCCAAGGGATCGGTGGGCCTGAAGCTTTCTTT.

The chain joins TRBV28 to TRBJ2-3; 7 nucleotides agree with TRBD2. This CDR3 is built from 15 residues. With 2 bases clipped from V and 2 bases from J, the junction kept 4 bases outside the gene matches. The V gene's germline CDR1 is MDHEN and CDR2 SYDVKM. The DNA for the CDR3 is TGTGCCAGCAGTTTACCGGGACTACACACAGATACGCAGTATTTT. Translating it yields CASSLPGLHTDTQYF. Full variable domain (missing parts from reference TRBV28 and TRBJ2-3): DVKVTQSSRYLVKRTGEKVFLECVQDMDHENMFWYRQDPGLGLRLIYFSYDVKMKEKGDIPEGYSVSREKKERFSLILESASTNQTSMYLCASSLPGLHTDTQYFGPGTRLTVL.

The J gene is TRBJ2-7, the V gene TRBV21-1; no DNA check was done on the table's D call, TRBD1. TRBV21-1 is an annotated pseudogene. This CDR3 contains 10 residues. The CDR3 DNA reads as TGTGCCGGAACAGGGGCCGAGCAGTACGTC. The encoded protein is CAGTGAEQYV.

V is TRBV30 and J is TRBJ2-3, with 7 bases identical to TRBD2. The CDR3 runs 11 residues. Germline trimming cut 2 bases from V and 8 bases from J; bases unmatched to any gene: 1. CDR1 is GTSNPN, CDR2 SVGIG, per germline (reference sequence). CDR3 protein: CAWSWEGTQYF. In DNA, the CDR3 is TGTGCCTGGAGTTGGGAGGGTACGCAGTATTTT.

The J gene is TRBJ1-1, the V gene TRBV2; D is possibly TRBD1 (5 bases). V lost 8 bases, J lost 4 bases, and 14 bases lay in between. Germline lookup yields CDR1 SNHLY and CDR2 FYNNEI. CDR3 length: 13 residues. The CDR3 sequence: CASYQGLTTEAFF. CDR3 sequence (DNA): TGTGCCAGCTATCAGGGCCTTACCACTGAAGCTTTCTTT. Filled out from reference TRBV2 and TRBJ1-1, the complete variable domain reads EPEVTQTPSHQVTQMGQEVILRCVPISNHLYFYWYRQILGQKVEFLVSFYNNEISEKSEIFDDQFSVERPDGSNFTLKIRSTKLEDSAMYFCASYQGLTTEAFFGQGTRLTVV.

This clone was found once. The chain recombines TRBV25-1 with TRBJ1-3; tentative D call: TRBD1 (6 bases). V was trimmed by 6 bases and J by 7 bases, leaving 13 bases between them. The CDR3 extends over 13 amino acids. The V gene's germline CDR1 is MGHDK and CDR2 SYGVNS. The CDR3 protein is CASSATGTNTIYF. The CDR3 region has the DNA TGTGCCAGCAGCGCCACAGGGACGAACACCATATATTTT.